This T cell receptor beta chain was sequenced in a study of blood T cell repertoires in COVID-19. Whole-study context: Sources were T cells, B-cell-depleted T cells, or PBMCs; the material itself was cDNA or gDNA.

The J segment lost 7 bases and the V segment lost 1 base, leaving 8 bases of the junction unmatched. This CDR3 is 17 amino acids long. Germline assignment: CDR1 KGHSH and CDR2 LQKENI. How the authors handled the data: Estimates of nucleated cell counts were drawn from the amplification of reference gene primers. Sequenced by immunoSEQ multiplex PCR; TCRdb stores in-frame clones only, minus some. Clone size and V and J calls were adopted from that table, with D and trimming inferred from the DNA. Among under 75,000 clones listed, approximately 82% were seen once. J is TRBJ2-2 and V is TRBV18, with 11 bases matching TRBD2. The TCR originated in a human donor in a cohort sampled during active COVID-19. The sample comprised peripheral blood. This CDR3 is CASSPRSLAGGVGELFF. In DNA, the CDR3 is TGTGCCAGCTCACCACGGTCCCTAGCGGGAGGAGTCGGGGAGCTGTTTTTT. Looking up the rest from reference TRBV18 and TRBJ2-2 gives the full variable domain: NAGVMQNPRHLVRRRGQEARLRCSPMKGHSHVYWYRQLPEEGLKFMVYLQKENIIDESGMPKERFSAEFPKEGPSILRIQQVVRGDSAAYFCASSPRSLAGGVGELFFGEGSRLTVL.